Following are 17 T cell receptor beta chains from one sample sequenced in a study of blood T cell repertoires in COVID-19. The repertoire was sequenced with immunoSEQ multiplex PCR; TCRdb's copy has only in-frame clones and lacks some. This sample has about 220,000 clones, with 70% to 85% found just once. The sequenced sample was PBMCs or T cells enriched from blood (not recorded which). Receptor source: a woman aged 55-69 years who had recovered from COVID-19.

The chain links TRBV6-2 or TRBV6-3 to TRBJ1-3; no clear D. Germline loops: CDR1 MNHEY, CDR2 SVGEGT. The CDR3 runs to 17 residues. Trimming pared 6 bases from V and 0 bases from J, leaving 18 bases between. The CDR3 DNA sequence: TGTGCCAGCAGCTCCCAGCGACTCGAGAGCTCTGGAAACACCATATATTTT. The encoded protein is CASSSQRLESSGNTIYF.

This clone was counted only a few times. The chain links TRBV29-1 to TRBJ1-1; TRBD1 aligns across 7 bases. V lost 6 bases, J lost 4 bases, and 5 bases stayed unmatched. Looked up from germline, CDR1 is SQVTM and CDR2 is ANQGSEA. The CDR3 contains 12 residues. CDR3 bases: TGCAGCGTGAGACAGGGCCGCACTGAAGCTTTCTTT. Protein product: CSVRQGRTEAFF.

The CDR3 spells CSASTSGGSGETQYF. The CDR3 DNA reads TGCAGTGCTAGTACTAGCGGGGGATCGGGGGAGACCCAGTACTTC. The chain joins TRBV20-1 to TRBJ2-5; the match to TRBD2 covers 11 bases. The CDR3 consists of 15 residues. From germline, CDR1 is DFQATT and CDR2 SNEGSKA (reference sequence). The V gene end was trimmed by 3 bases and the J gene end by 5 bases; junction bases not matched to a gene: 8.

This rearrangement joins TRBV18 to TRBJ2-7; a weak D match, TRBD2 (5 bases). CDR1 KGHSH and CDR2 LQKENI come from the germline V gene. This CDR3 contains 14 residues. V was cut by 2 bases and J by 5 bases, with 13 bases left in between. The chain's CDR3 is CASSPSRGRDEQYF. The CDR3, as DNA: TGTGCCAGCTCACCATCGCGTGGGCGGGACGAGCAGTACTTC.

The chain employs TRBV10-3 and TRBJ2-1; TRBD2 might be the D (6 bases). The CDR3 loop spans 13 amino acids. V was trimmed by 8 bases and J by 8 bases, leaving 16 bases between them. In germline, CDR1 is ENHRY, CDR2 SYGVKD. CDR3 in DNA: TGTGCCATCGAACCGGGGGAGGCGGATGAGCAGTTCTTC. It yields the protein CAIEPGEADEQFF.

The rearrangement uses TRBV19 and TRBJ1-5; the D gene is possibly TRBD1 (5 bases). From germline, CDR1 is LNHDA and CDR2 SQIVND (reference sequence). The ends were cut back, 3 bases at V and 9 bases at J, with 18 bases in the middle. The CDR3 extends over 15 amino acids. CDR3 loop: CASSIHVGGLAPQHF. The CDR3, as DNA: TGTGCCAGTAGTATCCATGTTGGGGGACTGGCGCCCCAGCATTTT.

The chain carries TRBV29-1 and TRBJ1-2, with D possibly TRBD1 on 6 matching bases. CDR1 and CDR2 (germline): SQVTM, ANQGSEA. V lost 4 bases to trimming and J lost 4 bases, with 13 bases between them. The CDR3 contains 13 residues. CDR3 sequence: CSVAEGGLYGYTF. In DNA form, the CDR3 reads TGCAGCGTTGCGGAGGGGGGGCTCTATGGCTACACCTTC.

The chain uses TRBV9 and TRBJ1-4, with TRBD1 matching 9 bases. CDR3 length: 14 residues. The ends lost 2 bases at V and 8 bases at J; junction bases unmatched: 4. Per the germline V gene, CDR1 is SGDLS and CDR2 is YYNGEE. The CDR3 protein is CASSVDRGVEKLFF. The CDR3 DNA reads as TGTGCCAGCAGCGTCGACAGGGGGGTCGAAAAACTGTTTTTT.

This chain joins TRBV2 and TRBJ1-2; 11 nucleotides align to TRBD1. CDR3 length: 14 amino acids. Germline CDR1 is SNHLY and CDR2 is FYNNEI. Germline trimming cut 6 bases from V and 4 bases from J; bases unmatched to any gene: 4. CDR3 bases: TGTGCCAGCAGCGGACAGGGGGCGAGCTATGGCTACACCTTC. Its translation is CASSGQGASYGYTF.

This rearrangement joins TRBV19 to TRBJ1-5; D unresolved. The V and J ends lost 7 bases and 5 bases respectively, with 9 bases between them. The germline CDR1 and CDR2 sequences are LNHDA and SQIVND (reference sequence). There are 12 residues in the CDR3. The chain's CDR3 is CASMFGDQPQHF. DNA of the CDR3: TGTGCCAGTATGTTCGGGGATCAGCCCCAGCATTTT.

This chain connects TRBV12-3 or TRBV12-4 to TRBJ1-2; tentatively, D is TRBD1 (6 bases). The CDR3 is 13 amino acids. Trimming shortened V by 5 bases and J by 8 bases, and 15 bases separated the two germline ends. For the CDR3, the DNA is TGTGCCAGCAGTCCACAGGGTTTTCGGGGCTACACCTTC. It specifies CASSPQGFRGYTF.

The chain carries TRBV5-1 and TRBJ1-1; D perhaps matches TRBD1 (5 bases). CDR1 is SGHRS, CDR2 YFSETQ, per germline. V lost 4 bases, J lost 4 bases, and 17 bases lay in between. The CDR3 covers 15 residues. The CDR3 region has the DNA TGCGCCAGCAGCCCGGGAGTCGGGGGATCCACTGAAGCTTTCTTT. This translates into CASSPGVGGSTEAFF.

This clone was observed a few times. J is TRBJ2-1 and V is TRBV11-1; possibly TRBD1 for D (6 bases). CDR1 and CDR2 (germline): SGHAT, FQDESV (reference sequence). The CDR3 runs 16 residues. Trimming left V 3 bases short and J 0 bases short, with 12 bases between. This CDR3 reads CASSFTRQASYNEQFF. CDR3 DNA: TGTGCCAGCAGCTTTACCCGACAGGCCTCCTACAATGAGCAGTTCTTC. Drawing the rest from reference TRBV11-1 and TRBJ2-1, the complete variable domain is EAEVAQSPRYKITEKSQAVAFWCDPISGHATLYWYRQILGQGPELLVQFQDESVVDDSQLPKDRFSAERLKGVDSTLKIQPAELGDSAMYLCASSFTRQASYNEQFFGPGTRLTVL.

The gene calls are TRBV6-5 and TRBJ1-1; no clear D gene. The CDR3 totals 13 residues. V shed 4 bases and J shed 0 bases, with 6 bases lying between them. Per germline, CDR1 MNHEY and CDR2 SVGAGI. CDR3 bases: TGTGCCAGCAGTTCGAGAATGAACACTGAAGCTTTCTTT. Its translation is CASSSRMNTEAFF.

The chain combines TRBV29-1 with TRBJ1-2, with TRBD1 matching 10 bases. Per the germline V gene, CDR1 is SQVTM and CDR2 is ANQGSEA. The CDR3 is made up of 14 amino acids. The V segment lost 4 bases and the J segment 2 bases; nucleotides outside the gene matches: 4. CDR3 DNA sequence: TGCAGCGTTGCTAGACAGGGGGCCAACTATGGCTACACCTTC. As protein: CSVARQGANYGYTF.

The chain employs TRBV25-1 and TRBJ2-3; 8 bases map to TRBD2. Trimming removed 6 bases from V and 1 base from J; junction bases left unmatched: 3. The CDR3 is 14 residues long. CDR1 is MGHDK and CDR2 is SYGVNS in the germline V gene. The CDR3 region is CASSLTSGTDTQYF. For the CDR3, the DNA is TGTGCCAGCAGCTTGACTAGCGGCACAGATACGCAGTATTTT.

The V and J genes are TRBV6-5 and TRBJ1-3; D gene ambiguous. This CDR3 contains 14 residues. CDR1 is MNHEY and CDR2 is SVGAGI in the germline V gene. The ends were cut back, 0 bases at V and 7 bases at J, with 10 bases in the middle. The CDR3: CASSYSGVSNTIYF. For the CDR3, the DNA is TGTGCCAGCAGTTACTCCGGGGTTTCGAACACCATATATTTT.